This TCR beta chain was recovered during a study of blood T cells in healthy people across ages. Primers used in a second PCR of about 7 to 12 cycles were a sample-barcoded 5' primer and a J-beta primer mix. MiXCR was run by TCRdb on the 5' RACE reads, yielding one entry per CDR3 protein. The profile covers 890,000 or so distinct CDR3 sequences, with about 59% appearing a single time and around a quarter taken by the ten largest. CDR1 and CDR2 (germline): ENHRY, SYGVKD. This CDR3 is built from 15 residues. The V and J ends lost 6 bases and 4 bases, in that order; junction bases with no gene match: 9. Collection of ten milliliters of peripheral blood was performed for each donor.

This clonotype was sampled from a man younger than 45 in good health. Material: blood. J is TRBJ2-7 and V is TRBV10-3; 10 bases agree with TRBD1. The CDR3 spells CAIRDAGTGAYEQYF. CDR3 nucleotide sequence: TGTGCCATCAGAGACGCCGGGACAGGGGCTTACGAGCAGTACTTC.